Presented here are 22 T cell receptor beta chains from one specimen sequenced in a study of shared clonotypes between healthy human individuals. The repertoire was sequenced with immunoSEQ multiplex PCR; TCRdb's copy has only in-frame clones and lacks some. The sample consists of roughly 2,300,000 clones, 85% to 95% of them appearing once. The sequenced material came from naive CD4+ T cells from PBMCs. Described subset: CD45RA+ positively selected. Receptor source: a man between 18 and 35 years old in good health. Some clones in this sample may be carry-over from other donors' samples.

This chain links TRBV4-1 with TRBJ1-1, with D perhaps TRBD1 (5 bases). V lost 3 bases to trimming and J lost 4 bases, with 18 bases between them. This CDR3 is built from 16 residues. Germline lookup yields CDR1 MGHRA and CDR2 YSYEKL. The DNA of the CDR3 is TGCGCCAGCAGCCAGGAGGGGCTATCGGGGGGCACTGAAGCTTTCTTT. Amino acid sequence: CASSQEGLSGGTEAFF.

V and J are TRBV30 and TRBJ2-3; a possible D gene is TRBD2 (5 bases). The CDR3 has 13 residues. The germline V and J ends were trimmed by 4 bases and 11 bases, with 19 bases remaining between them. Per germline, CDR1 GTSNPN and CDR2 SVGIG (reference sequence). CDR3 coding DNA: TGTGCCTGGACCGAGGACTTGGGTAGGGTGCAGTATTTT. Translating gives CAWTEDLGRVQYF. The variable domain in full, with the rest retrieved from reference TRBV30 and TRBJ2-3, is SQTIHQWPATLVQPVGSPLSLECTVEGTSNPNLYWYRQAAGRGLQLLFYSVGIGQISSEVPQNLSASRPQDRQFILSSKKLLLSDSGFYLCAWTEDLGRVQYFGPGTRLTVL.

V usage is TRBV5-1 and J usage is TRBJ1-3; a possible D gene is TRBD1 (5 bases). Trimming cost V 6 bases and J 5 bases, with 6 bases left between them. The CDR3 covers 11 residues. From germline, CDR1 is SGHRS and CDR2 YFSETQ. In nucleotides, the CDR3 is TGCGCCAGCACGGACAGAAACACCATATATTTT. Translation: CASTDRNTIYF.

The chain employs TRBV19 and TRBJ2-3; 8 bases match TRBD1. The CDR3 has 16 amino acids. CDR1 LNHDA and CDR2 SQIVND come from the germline V gene (reference sequence). The junction had 5 bases not matched to a gene; V was cut back by 0 bases and J by 3 bases. CDR3 bases: TGTGCCAGTAGTATAGAAAGGACAGGGAGTACAGATACGCAGTATTTT. It is translated as CASSIERTGSTDTQYF. Drawing the rest from reference TRBV19 and TRBJ2-3, the complete variable domain is DGGITQSPKYLFRKEGQNVTLSCEQNLNHDAMYWYRQDPGQGLRLIYYSQIVNDFQKGDIAEGYSVSREKKESFPLTVTSAQKNPTAFYLCASSIERTGSTDTQYFGPGTRLTVL.

V usage is TRBV5-4 and J usage is TRBJ1-3; a possible D gene is TRBD1 (6 bases). The CDR3 consists of 15 residues. The germline V gene encodes CDR1 SGHNT and CDR2 YYREEE (reference sequence). Trimming cost V 2 bases and J 2 bases, with 11 bases left between them. The CDR3 spells CASSLQGSTGNTIYF. Here the CDR3 DNA reads TGTGCCAGCAGCTTACAGGGCTCCACTGGAAACACCATATATTTT. The full variable domain, its missing parts supplied by reference TRBV5-4 and TRBJ1-3, is ETGVTQSPTHLIKTRGQQVTLRCSSQSGHNTVSWYQQALGQGPQFIFQYYREEENGRGNFPPRFSGLQFPNYSSELNVNALELDDSALYLCASSLQGSTGNTIYFGEGSWLTVV.

The rearrangement joins TRBV6-5 to TRBJ1-2, with D unresolved. CDR1 and CDR2 (germline): MNHEY, SVGAGI. The V end lost 4 bases, the J end lost 4 bases, and 16 bases lay between the germline ends. CDR3 length: 15 amino acids. DNA of the CDR3: TGTGCCAGCAGTTCTCTTGGACGGCCACCCTATGGCTACACCTTC. As protein: CASSSLGRPPYGYTF.

The chain combines TRBV5-1 with TRBJ2-3, with unresolved D. The CDR3 runs to 16 residues. Germline V CDR1 and CDR2: SGHRS, YFSETQ. The germline V and J ends were trimmed by 1 base and 5 bases, with 17 bases remaining between them. The CDR3 is CASSLPTMAMEDTQYF. The CDR3 bases are TGCGCCAGCAGCTTGCCAACTATGGCGATGGAAGATACGCAGTATTTT. The full variable domain, in which reference TRBV5-1 and TRBJ2-3 provide the parts outside the CDR3, is KAGVTQTPRYLIKTRGQQVTLSCSPISGHRSVSWYQQTPGQGLQFLFEYFSETQRNKGNFPGRFSGRQFSNSRSEMNVSTLELGDSALYLCASSLPTMAMEDTQYFGPGTRLTVL.

The genes are TRBV6-5 and TRBJ2-5, with 12 bases identical to TRBD2. The end of the DNA is better explained by TRBJ2-7, so the J call may be wrong. Germline V gene sequence: CDR1 MNHEY, CDR2 SVGAGI. This CDR3 has 14 residues. The CDR3 nucleotides read TGTGCCAGCAGTCGACTAGCGGGAGCCTACGAGCAGTACTTC. This codes for CASSRLAGAYEQYF.

The chain recombines TRBV30 with TRBJ2-3; D not resolved. Germline-derived CDR1 and CDR2 are GTSNPN and SVGIG (reference sequence). The CDR3 runs 13 residues. Trimming left V 1 base short and J 4 bases short, with 9 bases between. The CDR3 sequence is CAWSAWTADTQYF. In DNA, the CDR3 is TGTGCCTGGAGTGCGTGGACGGCAGATACGCAGTATTTT. Using reference TRBV30 and TRBJ2-3 for the parts outside the CDR3, the full variable domain is SQTIHQWPATLVQPVGSPLSLECTVEGTSNPNLYWYRQAAGRGLQLLFYSVGIGQISSEVPQNLSASRPQDRQFILSSKKLLLSDSGFYLCAWSAWTADTQYFGPGTRLTVL.

V gene TRBV29-1 combines with J gene TRBJ2-3, with TRBD2 matching over 8 bases. Per germline, CDR1 SQVTM and CDR2 ANQGSEA. The CDR3 length is 14 residues. The J segment lost 2 bases and the V segment lost 4 bases, leaving 5 bases of the junction unmatched. The DNA of the CDR3 is TGCAGCGTTGGGGTACTAGCGGTCACAGATACGCAGTATTTT. As protein: CSVGVLAVTDTQYF.

For this clone: Mismatch with germline at one junction end may stem from a read error. The rearrangement uses TRBV5-1 and TRBJ2-7, with 7 bases fitting TRBD1. Germline V CDR1 and CDR2: SGHRS, YFSETQ. The CDR3 spans 12 residues. DNA for the CDR3: TGCGCCAGCAGCTTGGAATCTGGGACAGTTCAATTC. Its protein is CASSLESGTVQF.

This chain joins TRBV7-2 and TRBJ2-2; D perhaps matches TRBD2 (5 bases). Germline CDR1 is SGHTA and CDR2 is FQGNSA. The CDR3 spans 14 residues. V lost 4 bases to trimming and J lost 6 bases, with 12 bases between them. The CDR3 region has the DNA TGTGCCAGCAGCTCGATAGGACTGGCCGGGGAGCTGTTTTTT. Protein: CASSSIGLAGELFF.

The genes are TRBV27 and TRBJ2-7; 8 bases align to TRBD1. CDR3 size: 15 residues. With V trimmed by 5 bases and J by 2 bases, 8 bases remained unmatched. The germline V gene encodes CDR1 MNHEY and CDR2 SMNVEV (reference sequence). The CDR3 DNA reads as TGTGCCAGCAGTCCCCTCCGGGACAGGCCCTACGAGCAGTACTTC. Translation: CASSPLRDRPYEQYF.

CDR3 residues: CASSRPGPHQYF. CDR3 in DNA: TGTGCCAGCAGCCGCCCTGGGCCCCATCAGTACTTC. The chain has TRBV7-9 and TRBJ2-4, with unresolved D. The CDR3 is made up of 12 amino acids. The germline V and J ends were trimmed by 5 bases and 12 bases, with 14 bases remaining between them. CDR1 is SEHNR, CDR2 FQNEAQ, per germline (reference sequence). Looking up the rest from reference TRBV7-9 and TRBJ2-4 gives the full variable domain: DTGVSQNPRHKITKRGQNVTFRCDPISEHNRLYWYRQTLGQGPEFLTYFQNEAQLEKSRLLSDRFSAERPKGSFSTLEIQRTEQGDSAMYLCASSRPGPHQYFGAGTRLSVL.

In regard to this clone: Other nucleotide sequences in the sample specify the same CDR3. The chain carries TRBV15 and TRBJ1-4; D is unresolved. Germline V gives CDR1 LNHNV, CDR2 YYDKDF (reference sequence). The CDR3 sequence is 13 residues long. V was cut by 0 bases and J by 7 bases, with 6 bases left in between. The CDR3 is CATSRDRGEKLFF. In nucleotides, the CDR3 is TGTGCCACCAGCAGAGATCGGGGTGAAAAACTGTTTTTT.

The chain links TRBV5-1 to TRBJ1-5; maybe TRBD1 (5 bases). Germline-derived CDR1 and CDR2 are SGHRS and YFSETQ. The ends were cut back, 0 bases at V and 5 bases at J, with 12 bases in the middle. The CDR3 spans 15 residues. In DNA form, the CDR3 reads TGCGCCAGCAGCTTGGGAGACAGAATCGATCAGCCCCAGCATTTT. Residues: CASSLGDRIDQPQHF. The full variable domain, with the rest looked up from reference TRBV5-1 and TRBJ1-5, is KAGVTQTPRYLIKTRGQQVTLSCSPISGHRSVSWYQQTPGQGLQFLFEYFSETQRNKGNFPGRFSGRQFSNSRSEMNVSTLELGDSALYLCASSLGDRIDQPQHFGDGTRLSIL.

The chain combines TRBV6-4 with TRBJ2-7, with a weak D call TRBD2 (6 bases). There are 13 residues in the CDR3. Per the germline V gene, CDR1 is MRHNA and CDR2 is SNTAGT. V lost 6 bases, J lost 5 bases, and 14 bases lay in between. The CDR3 coding sequence is TGTGCCAGCAGGGTCGGGACTCATGACGAGCAGTACTTC. Its translation: CASRVGTHDEQYF.

The rearrangement links TRBV6-5 to TRBJ1-1; unclear D gene. This CDR3 has 11 amino acids. Trimming took off 5 bases at V and 9 bases at J, with 10 bases between the two ends. CDR1 is MNHEY, CDR2 SVGAGI, per germline. CDR3 protein: CASSASGKAFF. The CDR3 bases are TGTGCCAGCAGTGCCAGCGGGAAAGCTTTCTTT.

This chain connects TRBV7-2 to TRBJ1-1; D ambiguous. The CDR3 extends over 11 amino acids. CDR1 is SGHTA and CDR2 is FQGNSA in the germline V gene. Trimming left V 5 bases short and J 7 bases short, with 8 bases between. The CDR3 sequence: CASSLNGEAFF. In DNA form, the CDR3 reads TGTGCCAGCAGCCTCAACGGTGAAGCTTTCTTT.

This chain joins TRBV5-1 and TRBJ1-2, with D unclear. There are 15 residues in the CDR3. Trimming cost V 2 bases and J 3 bases, with 14 bases left between them. Germline V gene lookup returns CDR1 SGHRS and CDR2 YFSETQ. The CDR3 region is CASSLGGPPDYGYTF. DNA of the CDR3: TGCGCCAGCAGCTTAGGCGGGCCACCCGACTATGGCTACACCTTC.

The rearrangement joins TRBV21-1 to TRBJ1-5; the table names TRBD1, a call not compared with the DNA. TRBV21-1 is shown as a pseudogene. The length of the CDR3 is 16 residues. CDR3 protein: CASSRRQGHSNQPQHF. The CDR3, as DNA: TGTGCCAGCAGCAGAAGGCAGGGCCATAGCAATCAGCCCCAGCATTTT.

The V and J genes are TRBV27 and TRBJ2-1, with 12 bases aligning to TRBD2. V lost 4 bases and J lost 8; bases outside the gene matches: 6. This CDR3 has 15 amino acids. Germline CDR1 reads MNHEY; CDR2 reads SMNVEV (reference sequence). The CDR3 is CASSSLAGGNDEQFF. In DNA, the CDR3 is TGTGCCAGCAGTTCGCTAGCGGGAGGGAACGATGAGCAGTTCTTC.